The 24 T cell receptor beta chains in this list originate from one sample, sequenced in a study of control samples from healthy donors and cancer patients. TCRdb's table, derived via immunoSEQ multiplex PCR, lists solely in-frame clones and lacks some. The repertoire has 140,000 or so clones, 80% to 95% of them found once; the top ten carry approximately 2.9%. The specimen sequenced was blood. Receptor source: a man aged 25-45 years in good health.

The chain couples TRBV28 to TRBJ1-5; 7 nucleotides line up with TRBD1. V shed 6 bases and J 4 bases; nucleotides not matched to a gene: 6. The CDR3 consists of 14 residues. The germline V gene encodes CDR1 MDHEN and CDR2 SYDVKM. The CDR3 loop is CASRAETGNQPQHF. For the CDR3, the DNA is TGTGCCAGCAGGGCCGAGACAGGGAATCAGCCCCAGCATTTT.

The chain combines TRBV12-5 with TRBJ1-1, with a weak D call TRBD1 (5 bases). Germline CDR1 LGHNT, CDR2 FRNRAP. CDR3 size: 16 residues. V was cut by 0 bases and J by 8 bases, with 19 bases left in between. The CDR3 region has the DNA TGTGCTAGTGGTTTGGTACGTTTATTTGAGGGGATCGAAGCTTTCTTT. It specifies CASGLVRLFEGIEAFF.

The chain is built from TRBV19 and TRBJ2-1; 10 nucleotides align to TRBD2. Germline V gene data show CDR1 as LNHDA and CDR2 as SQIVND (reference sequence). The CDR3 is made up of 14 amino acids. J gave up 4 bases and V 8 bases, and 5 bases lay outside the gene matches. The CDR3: CASASGGPYNEQFF. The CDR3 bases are TGTGCCAGTGCTAGCGGGGGACCTTACAATGAGCAGTTCTTC.

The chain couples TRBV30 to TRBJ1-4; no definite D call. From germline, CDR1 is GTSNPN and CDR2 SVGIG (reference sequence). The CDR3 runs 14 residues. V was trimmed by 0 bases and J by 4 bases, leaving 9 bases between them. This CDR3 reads CAWSVGVNNEKLFF. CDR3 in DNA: TGTGCCTGGAGTGTCGGGGTGAATAATGAAAAACTGTTTTTT.

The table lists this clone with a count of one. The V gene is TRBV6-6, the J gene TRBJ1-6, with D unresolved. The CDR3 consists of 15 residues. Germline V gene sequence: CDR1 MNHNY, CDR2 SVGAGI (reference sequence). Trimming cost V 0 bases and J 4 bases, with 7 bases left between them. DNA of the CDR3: TGTGCCAGCAGTTACTCGCGAAGTTATAATTCACCCCTCCACTTT. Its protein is CASSYSRSYNSPLHF.

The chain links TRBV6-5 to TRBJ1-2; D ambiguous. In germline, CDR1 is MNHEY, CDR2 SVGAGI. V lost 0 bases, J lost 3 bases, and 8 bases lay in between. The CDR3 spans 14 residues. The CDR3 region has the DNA TGTGCCAGCAGTTACTCTGGCAGAGACTATGGCTACACCTTC. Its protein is CASSYSGRDYGYTF.

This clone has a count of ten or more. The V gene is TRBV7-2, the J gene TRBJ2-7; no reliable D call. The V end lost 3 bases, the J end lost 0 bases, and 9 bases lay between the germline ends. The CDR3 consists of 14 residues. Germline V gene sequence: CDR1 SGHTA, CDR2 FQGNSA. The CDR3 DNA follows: TGTGCCAGCAGCTTTAGCCACAGCTCCTACGAGCAGTACTTC. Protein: CASSFSHSSYEQYF.

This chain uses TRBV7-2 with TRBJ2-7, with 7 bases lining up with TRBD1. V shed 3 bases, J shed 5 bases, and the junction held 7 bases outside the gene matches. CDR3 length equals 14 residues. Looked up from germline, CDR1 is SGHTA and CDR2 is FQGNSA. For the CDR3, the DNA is TGTGCCAGCAGCTTGGGCACGACAGGGAACGAGCAGTACTTC. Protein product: CASSLGTTGNEQYF.

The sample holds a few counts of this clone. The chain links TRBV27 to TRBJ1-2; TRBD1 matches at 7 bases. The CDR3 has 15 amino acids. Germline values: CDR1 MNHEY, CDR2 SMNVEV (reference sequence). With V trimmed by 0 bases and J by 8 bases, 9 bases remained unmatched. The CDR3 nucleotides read TGTGCCAGCAGTTTATCAAGGGCAGGGGGTCGGGGCTACACCTTC. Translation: CASSLSRAGGRGYTF.

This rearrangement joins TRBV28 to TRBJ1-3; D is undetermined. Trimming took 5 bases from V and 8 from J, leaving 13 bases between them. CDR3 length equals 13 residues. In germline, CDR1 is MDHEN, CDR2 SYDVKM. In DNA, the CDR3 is TGTGCCAGCAGTCCCTCCCCCGTAGACACCATATATTTT. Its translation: CASSPSPVDTIYF.

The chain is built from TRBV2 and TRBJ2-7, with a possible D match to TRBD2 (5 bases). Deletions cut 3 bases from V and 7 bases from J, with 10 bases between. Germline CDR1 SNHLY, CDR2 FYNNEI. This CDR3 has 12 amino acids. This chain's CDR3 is CASSEDSGEQYF. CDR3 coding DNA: TGTGCCAGCAGTGAGGACTCGGGTGAGCAGTACTTC. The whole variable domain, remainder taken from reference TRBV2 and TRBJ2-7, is EPEVTQTPSHQVTQMGQEVILRCVPISNHLYFYWYRQILGQKVEFLVSFYNNEISEKSEIFDDQFSVERPDGSNFTLKIRSTKLEDSAMYFCASSEDSGEQYFGPGTRLTVT.

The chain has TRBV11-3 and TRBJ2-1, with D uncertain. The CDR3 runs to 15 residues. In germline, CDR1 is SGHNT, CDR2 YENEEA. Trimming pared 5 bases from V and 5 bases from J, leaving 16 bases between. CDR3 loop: CASSQGRLGNNEQFF. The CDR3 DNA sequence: TGTGCCAGCAGCCAAGGCCGGCTGGGGAACAATGAGCAGTTCTTC. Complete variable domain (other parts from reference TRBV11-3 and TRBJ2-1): EAGVVQSPRYKIIEKKQPVAFWCNPISGHNTLYWYLQNLGQGPELLIRYENEEAVDDSQLPKDRFSAERLKGVDSTLKIQPAELGDSAVYLCASSQGRLGNNEQFFGPGTRLTVL.

The CDR3 sequence: CASSPGRGDQPQHF. In DNA form, the CDR3 reads TGTGCCAGCTCACCGGGGAGGGGAGATCAGCCCCAGCATTTT. The chain uses TRBV18 and TRBJ1-5, with a tentative D call TRBD1 (5 bases). The ends were cut back, 3 bases at V and 5 bases at J, with 11 bases in the middle. The germline V gene encodes CDR1 KGHSH and CDR2 LQKENI. The CDR3 spans 14 residues.

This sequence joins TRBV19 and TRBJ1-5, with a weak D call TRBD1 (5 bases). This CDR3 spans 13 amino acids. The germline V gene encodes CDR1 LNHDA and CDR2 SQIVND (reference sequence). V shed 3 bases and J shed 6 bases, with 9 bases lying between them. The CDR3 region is CASSISRVQPQHF. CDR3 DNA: TGTGCCAGTAGTATCAGCAGGGTTCAGCCCCAGCATTTT.

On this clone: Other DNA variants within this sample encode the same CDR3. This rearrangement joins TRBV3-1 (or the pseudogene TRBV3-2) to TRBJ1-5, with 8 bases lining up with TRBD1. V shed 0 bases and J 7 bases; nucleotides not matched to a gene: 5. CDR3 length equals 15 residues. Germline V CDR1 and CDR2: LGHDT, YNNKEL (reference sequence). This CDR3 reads CASSQDSGGGQPQHF. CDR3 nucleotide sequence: TGTGCCAGCAGCCAAGACTCAGGGGGCGGGCAGCCCCAGCATTTT.

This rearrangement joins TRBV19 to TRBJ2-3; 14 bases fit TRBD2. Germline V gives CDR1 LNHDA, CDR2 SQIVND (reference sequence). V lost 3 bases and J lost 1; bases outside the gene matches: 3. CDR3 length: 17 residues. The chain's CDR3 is CASSMRTSGGRTDTQYF. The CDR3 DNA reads TGTGCCAGTAGTATGAGGACTAGCGGGGGGCGCACAGATACGCAGTATTTT.

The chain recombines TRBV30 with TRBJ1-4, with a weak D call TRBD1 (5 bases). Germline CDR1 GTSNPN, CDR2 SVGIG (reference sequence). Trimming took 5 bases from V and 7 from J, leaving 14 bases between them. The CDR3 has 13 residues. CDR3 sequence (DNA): TGTGCCTGGGGGACGTTCGCGGGTGAAAAACTGTTTTTT. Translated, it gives CAWGTFAGEKLFF.

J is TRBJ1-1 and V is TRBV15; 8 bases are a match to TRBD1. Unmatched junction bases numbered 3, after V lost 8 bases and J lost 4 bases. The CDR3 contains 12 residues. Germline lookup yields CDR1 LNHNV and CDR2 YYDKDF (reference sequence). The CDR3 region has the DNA TGTGCCACCCGACAGGGGTCCACTGAAGCTTTCTTT. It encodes CATRQGSTEAFF. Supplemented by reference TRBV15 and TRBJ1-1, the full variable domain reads DAMVIQNPRYQVTQFGKPVTLSCSQTLNHNVMYWYQQKSSQAPKLLFHYYDKDFNNEADTPDNFQSRRPNTSFCFLDIRSPGLGDTAMYLCATRQGSTEAFFGQGTRLTVV.

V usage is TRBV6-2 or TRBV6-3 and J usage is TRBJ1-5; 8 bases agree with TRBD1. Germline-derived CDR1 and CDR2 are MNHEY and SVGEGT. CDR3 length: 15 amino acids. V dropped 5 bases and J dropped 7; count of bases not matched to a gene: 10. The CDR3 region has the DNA TGTGCCAGCAGTACAAGACAGGGGCTGAAGCAGCCCCAGCATTTT. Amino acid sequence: CASSTRQGLKQPQHF.

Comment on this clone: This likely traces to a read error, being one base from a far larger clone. In nucleotides, the CDR3 is TGTGCCAGCAGCTTAACAGGGTTCACTGAAGCTTTCTTT. Translated, it gives CASSLTGFTEAFF. The chain couples TRBV7-3 to TRBJ1-1, with D unresolved. This CDR3 comprises 13 residues. Looked up from germline, CDR1 is SGHTA and CDR2 is FQGTGA. V lost 0 bases and J lost 4, with 6 bases in between.

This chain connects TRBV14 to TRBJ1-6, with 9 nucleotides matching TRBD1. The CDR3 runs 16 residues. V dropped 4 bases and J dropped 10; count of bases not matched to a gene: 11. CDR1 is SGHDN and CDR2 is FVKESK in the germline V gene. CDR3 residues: CASSRRQGGVNSPLHF. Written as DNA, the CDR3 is TGTGCCAGCAGCCGACGACAGGGGGGAGTAAACTCACCCCTCCACTTT.

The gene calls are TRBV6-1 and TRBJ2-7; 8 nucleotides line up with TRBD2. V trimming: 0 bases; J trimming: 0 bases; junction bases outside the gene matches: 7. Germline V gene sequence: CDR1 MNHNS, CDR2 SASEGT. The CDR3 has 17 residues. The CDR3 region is CASSEASGGDSSYEQYF. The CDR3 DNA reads TGTGCCAGCAGTGAAGCGAGCGGGGGAGACAGCTCCTACGAGCAGTACTTC.

The CDR3 region has the DNA TGTGCCAGCAGCCAAGACCATGGACTAGCGGGGGGGAGCTCCTACGAGCAGTACTTC. Protein sequence: CASSQDHGLAGGSSYEQYF. The rearrangement links TRBV3-1 (or the pseudogene TRBV3-2) to TRBJ2-7, with 15 bases lining up with TRBD2. Germline lookup yields CDR1 LGHDT and CDR2 YNNKEL (reference sequence). Germline trimming cut 0 bases from V and 0 bases from J; bases unmatched to any gene: 6. The CDR3 covers 19 residues.

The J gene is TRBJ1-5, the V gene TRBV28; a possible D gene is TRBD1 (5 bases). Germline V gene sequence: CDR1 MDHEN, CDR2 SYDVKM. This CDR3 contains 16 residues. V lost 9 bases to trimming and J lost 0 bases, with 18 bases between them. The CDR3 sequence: CASSMSRGVSNQPQHF. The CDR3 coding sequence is TGTGCCAGTAGCATGTCCCGGGGGGTTAGCAATCAGCCCCAGCATTTT.